The TCR beta chain under discussion was sequenced for a study of PD-1 blockade in classical Hodgkin lymphoma. Study results and limitations: Newly diagnosed patients were reported to start with lower TCR diversity than healthy donors.

Germline CDR1 and CDR2: SGHVS and FQNEAQ. V lost 3 bases, J lost 6 bases, and 2 bases stayed unmatched. The length of the CDR3 is 14 residues. Time point meaning: newly diagnosed, previously untreated cHL patient sample. Magnetic negative selection was used to purify CD4+ T cells from PBMCs that had been thawed. What served as comparison were PBMCs in newly diagnosed, untreated classical Hodgkin lymphoma. Only in-frame clones appear in the TCRdb table, and some are missing; sequencing was by immunoSEQ multiplex PCR. Of roughly 23,000 clones in the sample, 85% to 90% were seen once. Details on this clone: Its antigen remains unidentified.

What was sequenced was CD4+ T cells from blood. The gene calls are TRBV7-8 and TRBJ1-4; 9 nucleotides align to TRBD1. The receptor comes from a human donor with classical Hodgkin lymphoma. The CDR3 here is CASSFDRGDEKLFF. CDR3 bases: TGTGCCAGCAGCTTCGACAGGGGGGATGAAAAACTGTTTTTT.